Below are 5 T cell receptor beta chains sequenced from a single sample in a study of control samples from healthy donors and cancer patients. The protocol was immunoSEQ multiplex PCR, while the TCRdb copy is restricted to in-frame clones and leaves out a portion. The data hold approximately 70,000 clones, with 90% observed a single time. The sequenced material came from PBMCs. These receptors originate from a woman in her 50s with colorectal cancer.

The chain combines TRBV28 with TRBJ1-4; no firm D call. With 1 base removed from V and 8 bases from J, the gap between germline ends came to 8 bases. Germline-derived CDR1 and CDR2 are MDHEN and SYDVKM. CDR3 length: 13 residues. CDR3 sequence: CASSLFAGEKLFF. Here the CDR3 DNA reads TGTGCCAGCAGTTTATTCGCGGGGGAAAAACTGTTTTTT.

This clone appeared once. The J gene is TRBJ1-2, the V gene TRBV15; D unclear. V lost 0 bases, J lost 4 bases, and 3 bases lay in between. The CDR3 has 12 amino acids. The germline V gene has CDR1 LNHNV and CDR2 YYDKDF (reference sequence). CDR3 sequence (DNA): TGTGCCACCAGCAGAGATGGCTATGGCTACACCTTC. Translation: CATSRDGYGYTF.

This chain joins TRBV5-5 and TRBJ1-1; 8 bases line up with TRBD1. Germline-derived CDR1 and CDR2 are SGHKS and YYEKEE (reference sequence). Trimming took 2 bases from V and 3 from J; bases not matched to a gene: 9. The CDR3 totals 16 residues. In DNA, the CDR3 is TGTGCCAGCAGCTTTGATGGACAGGGAACGGACACTGAAGCTTTCTTT. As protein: CASSFDGQGTDTEAFF.

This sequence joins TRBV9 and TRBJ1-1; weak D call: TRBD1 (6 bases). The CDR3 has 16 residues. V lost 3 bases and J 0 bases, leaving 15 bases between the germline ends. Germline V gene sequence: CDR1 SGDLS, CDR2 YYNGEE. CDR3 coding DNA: TGTGCCAGCAGCGCCCCACCGGGACATTTGAACACTGAAGCTTTCTTT. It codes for CASSAPPGHLNTEAFF.

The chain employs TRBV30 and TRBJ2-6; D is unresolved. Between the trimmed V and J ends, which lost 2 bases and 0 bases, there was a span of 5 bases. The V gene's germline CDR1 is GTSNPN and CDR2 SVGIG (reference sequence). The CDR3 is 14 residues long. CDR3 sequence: CAWSRGSGANVLTF. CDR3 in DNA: TGTGCCTGGAGTCGAGGCTCTGGGGCCAACGTCCTGACTTTC.